These 14 T cell receptor beta chains originate from one sample sequenced in a study of OX40 agonist ivuxolimab in advanced cancers. Library preparation used the immunoSEQ multiplex PCR assay. The clones in this table, taken by TCRdb from immuneACCESS, are in-frame only. Not every clone is retained; where verified, under half of the shortfall comes from an unresolved V gene, and the cause of the rest is unknown. For this sample there are about 94,000 clones; around 91% appear just once. The ten largest make up approximately 0.78% of the sample. The sample in question was CD4+ or CD8+ T cells sorted from blood, obtained in a trial of the OX40 agonist ivuxolimab. The receptor set was obtained from an adult with an advanced solid tumor such as melanoma, head and neck, liver or kidney cancer.

The rearrangement links TRBV5-1 to TRBJ2-1, with D perhaps being TRBD1 or TRBD2 (5 bases each). Germline CDR1 and CDR2: SGHRS and YFSETQ. Trimming removed 1 base from V and 2 bases from J, with 10 bases in between. The CDR3 totals 15 residues. The CDR3 nucleotides are TGCGCCAGCAGCTTGCTTTGGGGACCCTACAATGAGCAGTTCTTC. As protein: CASSLLWGPYNEQFF. The variable domain in full, with the rest retrieved from reference TRBV5-1 and TRBJ2-1, is KAGVTQTPRYLIKTRGQQVTLSCSPISGHRSVSWYQQTPGQGLQFLFEYFSETQRNKGNFPGRFSGRQFSNSRSEMNVSTLELGDSALYLCASSLLWGPYNEQFFGPGTRLTVL.

The sample holds a few counts of this clone. The CDR3 DNA sequence: TGTGCCAGCTCCCCCCACCTGGGAGAGACCCAGTACTTC. It is translated as CASSPHLGETQYF. The chain combines TRBV6-6 with TRBJ2-5; D call uncertain. This CDR3 is 13 amino acids long. Germline-derived CDR1 and CDR2 are MNHNY and SVGAGI (reference sequence). The V and J ends lost 8 bases and 4 bases respectively, with 14 bases between them.

This clone was found once. V and J are TRBV7-3 and TRBJ2-3; the match to TRBD1 covers 9 bases. The CDR3 spans 15 residues. The germline V gene has CDR1 SGHTA and CDR2 FQGTGA. V dropped 1 base and J dropped 6; count of bases not matched to a gene: 5. CDR3 DNA sequence: TGTGCCAGCAGCTTAAGGGGGACAGGGTGGGATACGCAGTATTTT. Residues: CASSLRGTGWDTQYF.

The count of this clone is one. Here the CDR3 DNA reads TGTGCCAGCAAAGGGACAGACCATAAGTACTTC. It specifies CASKGTDHKYF. The chain employs TRBV6-5 and TRBJ2-7; the match to TRBD1 covers 7 bases. Germline V CDR1 and CDR2: MNHEY, SVGAGI. The V and J ends lost 7 bases and 11 bases, in that order; junction bases with no gene match: 8. This CDR3 contains 11 residues.

The gene calls are TRBV6-1 and TRBJ2-5; 10 nucleotides match TRBD2. Losses at the gene ends were 6 bases for V and 5 bases for J; bases not matched to a gene: 6. CDR1 is MNHNS, CDR2 SASEGT, per germline. This CDR3 spans 14 amino acids. The CDR3 DNA is TGTGCCAGCAGGGGGACTAGCGATCGGGAGACCCAGTACTTC. Translating gives CASRGTSDRETQYF.

The CDR3 DNA reads as TGTGCCAGCCAGGGGGCGCGGAGCAATCAGCCCCAGCATTTT. It specifies CASQGARSNQPQHF. The rearrangement uses TRBV7-8 and TRBJ1-5; 8 bases align to TRBD1. The CDR3 is made up of 14 amino acids. Germline CDR1 is SGHVS and CDR2 is FQNEAQ. With 8 bases clipped from V and 1 base from J, the junction kept 4 bases outside the gene matches.

The rearrangement joins TRBV7-3 to TRBJ2-1; D gene unclear. This CDR3 region has 12 residues. The germline V gene encodes CDR1 SGHTA and CDR2 FQGTGA. The V and J ends lost 4 bases and 5 bases respectively, with 6 bases between them. CDR3 nucleotides: TGTGCCAGCAGCTATTCTCACAATGAGCAGTTCTTC. It specifies CASSYSHNEQFF.

This clone was observed once. The chain employs TRBV4-1 and TRBJ1-5, with no clear D. The CDR3 runs 16 residues. V was pared by 0 bases and J by 0 bases, with 9 bases between. Germline V gene sequence: CDR1 MGHRA, CDR2 YSYEKL. DNA for the CDR3: TGCGCCAGCAGCCAAGAAGGGCCTCCTAGCAATCAGCCCCAGCATTTT. This sequence encodes CASSQEGPPSNQPQHF.

The chain has TRBV5-8 and TRBJ2-5; no clear D gene. Germline V gene sequence: CDR1 SGHTS, CDR2 YDEGEE. The germline V and J ends were trimmed by 2 bases and 3 bases, with 23 bases remaining between them. This CDR3 has 18 amino acids. CDR3 residues: CASSFLFSWYSQKETQYF. DNA for the CDR3: TGTGCCAGCAGCTTTTTGTTTTCTTGGTACAGCCAAAAAGAGACCCAGTACTTC.

This clone was counted once. The chain links TRBV19 to TRBJ1-1; tentative D call: TRBD1 (5 bases). Germline assignment: CDR1 LNHDA and CDR2 SQIVND (reference sequence). The CDR3 contains 17 residues. Between the trimmed V and J ends, which lost 5 bases and 2 bases, there was a span of 21 bases. Written as DNA, the CDR3 is TGTGCCAGTAGTTCCTCGGGGGGGTTTCGGGGAAACACTGAAGCTTTCTTT. It yields the protein CASSSSGGFRGNTEAFF.

The V gene is TRBV13, the J gene TRBJ2-7; D ambiguous. The CDR3 sequence is 12 residues long. The V gene lost 3 bases and the J gene lost 6 bases, with 9 bases spanning the gap. Germline V gives CDR1 PRHDT, CDR2 FYEKMQ (reference sequence). CDR3: CASSFRPAEQYF. CDR3 DNA: TGTGCCAGCAGCTTCCGTCCGGCCGAGCAGTACTTC. Full variable domain (remainder filled in from reference TRBV13 and TRBJ2-7): AAGVIQSPRHLIKEKRETATLKCYPIPRHDTVYWYQQGPGQDPQFLISFYEKMQSDKGSIPDRFSAQQFSDYHSELNMSSLELGDSALYFCASSFRPAEQYFGPGTRLTVT.

This chain links TRBV7-9 with TRBJ2-7; the D gene is possibly TRBD1 (6 bases). CDR3 length: 17 amino acids. Germline CDR1 and CDR2: SEHNR and FQNEAQ (reference sequence). With 2 bases removed from V and 2 bases from J, the gap between germline ends came to 19 bases. The CDR3 sequence is CASSLSTTGRAAYEQYF. The CDR3 nucleotides are TGTGCCAGCAGCTTATCAACAACAGGGCGGGCGGCCTACGAGCAGTACTTC.

In the case of this clone: Additional DNA sequences in this sample encode the identical CDR3. The genes are TRBV4-1 and TRBJ1-2, with TRBD1 matching over 9 bases. CDR1 and CDR2 (germline): MGHRA, YSYEKL. The CDR3 length is 13 residues. J lost 4 bases, V lost 3 bases, and 0 bases had no gene match. The CDR3 DNA reads TGCGCCAGCAGCCAGGACAGGGGCTATGGCTACACCTTC. Its protein is CASSQDRGYGYTF.

This chain connects TRBV19 to TRBJ1-2, with D possibly matching TRBD1 (6 bases). The CDR3 has 12 amino acids. The V end lost 8 bases, the J end lost 9 bases, and 16 bases lay between the germline ends. The germline V gene encodes CDR1 LNHDA and CDR2 SQIVND (reference sequence). The CDR3 DNA sequence: TGTGCCAGTCGGACAGATCTTTCAAGCTACACCTTC. Translation gives CASRTDLSSYTF. Full variable domain (outside the CDR3, taken from reference TRBV19 and TRBJ1-2): DGGITQSPKYLFRKEGQNVTLSCEQNLNHDAMYWYRQDPGQGLRLIYYSQIVNDFQKGDIAEGYSVSREKKESFPLTVTSAQKNPTAFYLCASRTDLSSYTFGSGTRLTVV.